The source of this TCR beta chain is a study of response to subunit inactivated influenza vaccine (dated by TCRdb to between 2017 and 2018). For the study in its entirety: Deep quantitative T cell receptor repertoire profiling was used in the study to track responses to a trivalent subunit inactivated influenza vaccine.

From cysteine to phenylalanine, the CDR3 is 15 amino acids long. Of all the DNA, just the CDR3 is kept, 45 bases in frame from base 1. Compared with germline, V lacks 4 bases and J lacks 1 base; bases without a gene match: 5. Looking up the germline V gene (reference sequence) yields CDR1 DFQATT and CDR2 SNEGSKA. The library was generated by RT-PCR. Sequenced on an Illumina HiSeq 2500. Using fastp trimming at Q25 and MiXCR clonotype assembly, TCRdb reanalyzed the public sequencing data and kept in-frame beta chains. Merged by CDR3 protein, the rows form single entries marked with the most common genes and DNA. Here the sample has about 780,000 distinct CDR3 sequences; approximately 17% occur a single time. The ten largest clones take up roughly 10% of the sample. Overall study outcomes, separate from this receptor: According to the authors, only a limited number of new T cells may be recruited by each seasonal influenza vaccination.

This clonotype was seen only a few times. Which antigen it targets is not known. One base away there is no much larger clone; base qualities are not given. This material consisted of PBMCs from blood, taken about 5 days after vaccination. The TCR originated in a man aged 50-59 years who received an inactivated influenza vaccine. Donor details come from another sample of the same person, matched by shared clones. The receptor chain draws on TRBV20-1 and TRBJ2-2, with 8 middle bases fitting TRBD2. CDR3 region: CSAKPGLVNTGELFF. The nucleotides are TGCAGTGCTAAGCCGGGACTAGTGAACACCGGGGAGCTGTTTTTT.